This is a list of T cell receptor beta chains from one sample in a study of blood T cell repertoires in COVID-19. The data were produced by immunoSEQ multiplex PCR, yet TCRdb's version contains in-frame clones alone and is incomplete. The repertoire holds some 290,000 clones, with roughly nine tenths as singletons. The material sequenced was PBMCs or T cells enriched from blood (not recorded which). Receptors were obtained from a woman between 25 and 40 years old who had been exposed to COVID-19. Both conserved end residues are part of each CDR3. The D gene is left open where the match is weak. Clone size is shown for a subset of rows, as once, few, many or a class of expanded clone.

V gene	clone size	D gene	J gene	CDR3 DNA	CDR3 protein
TRBV5-1	.	.	TRBJ1-1	TGCGCCAGCAGCGGGCAGGGGAGGGGCACTGAAGCTTTCTTT	CASSGQGRGTEAFF
TRBV9	.	TRBD1	TRBJ1-1	TGTGCCAGCAGCGCCCAACAGGGGGCGAGCACTGAAGCTTTCTTT	CASSAQQGASTEAFF
TRBV24-1	once	.	TRBJ2-5	TGTGCCACCAGTGATCCCCAGCCAGGGGTGCTAGAGACCCAGTACTTC	CATSDPQPGVLETQYF
TRBV11-2	.	.	TRBJ2-3	TGTGCCAGCAGCCTATCACTACAATCCTTCACAGATACGCAGTATTTT	CASSLSLQSFTDTQYF
TRBV14	.	TRBD1	TRBJ2-3	TGTGCCAGCAGCCAATGGACAGGGTCCACAGATACGCAGTATTTT	CASSQWTGSTDTQYF
TRBV5-1	.	TRBD1	TRBJ1-1	TGCGCCAGCAGCTTGGGGACAGGGTTAGTCTCTGAAGCTTTCTTT	CASSLGTGLVSEAFF
TRBV9	.	.	TRBJ2-7	TGTGCCAGCAGCGCGGGACACTCCTACGAGCAGTACTTC	CASSAGHSYEQYF
TRBV18	.	TRBD1	TRBJ1-2	TGTGCCAGCTCACCACAGGGACAGGGACGTGGCTACACCTTC	CASSPQGQGRGYTF
TRBV30	.	.	TRBJ1-4	TGTGCCTGGACCAAGGGAGGAAAACTGTTTTTT	CAWTKGGKLFF
TRBV20-1	.	.	TRBJ1-2	TGCAGTGCTAGTGGGGGGACAAGTTATGGCTACACCTTC	CSASGGTSYGYTF
TRBV20-1	once	.	TRBJ1-2	TGCAGTGCGGGGGGTGGCTACACCTTC	CSAGGGYTF
TRBV6-4	.	.	TRBJ1-1	TGTGCCAGCAGACGGGAGCTCATGAACACTGAAGCTTTCTTT	CASRRELMNTEAFF
TRBV6-2/TRBV6-3	.	TRBD1	TRBJ1-2	TGTGCCAGCAGTTATCATACAGGGGGCTTTGGCTACACCTTC	CASSYHTGGFGYTF
TRBV6-1	.	.	TRBJ2-3	TGTGCCAGCAGTGAAGACGTGGGGGGGGCCCGTAGGGCAGATACGCAGTATTTT	CASSEDVGGARRADTQYF
TRBV6-2/TRBV6-3	.	TRBD1	TRBJ1-5	TGTGCCAGCAGCACCAGTCCCGGGACAGGGTATAGCAATCAGCCCCAGCATTTT	CASSTSPGTGYSNQPQHF
TRBV5-3	.	.	TRBJ2-5	TGTGCCAGAATCTGGTGGGCTAGCGTGAAAGAGACCCAGTACTTC	CARIWWASVKETQYF
TRBV10-3	once	TRBD1	TRBJ2-6	TGTGCCATCAGTGACGTAGGGGGCGCTGGGGCCAACGTCCTGACTTTC	CAISDVGGAGANVLTF